Listed here are 10 T cell receptor beta chains from one sample, sequenced in a study of blood T cell repertoires in COVID-19. Generated by immunoSEQ multiplex PCR, the TCRdb table keeps only in-frame clones and is missing some. There are around 280,000 clones in the sample; 85% occur only once, and around 3.9% lies in the top ten. The sequenced sample was peripheral blood. The receptors stem from a woman aged 50 to 60 with active or convalescent COVID-19.

This clone showed up just a few times. The gene calls are TRBV19 and TRBJ2-1; tentative D call: TRBD2 (5 bases). CDR3 size: 15 residues. Germline V gene lookup returns CDR1 LNHDA and CDR2 SQIVND (reference sequence). The V end was cut by 5 bases, the J end by 0 bases, with 11 bases between. The CDR3 here is CASSDYLSSYNEQFF. Here the CDR3 DNA reads TGTGCCAGTAGTGACTACCTGAGCTCCTACAATGAGCAGTTCTTC.

V gene TRBV19 combines with J gene TRBJ1-4, with D unclear. V gave up 3 bases and J gave up 7 bases, with 6 bases separating them. The CDR3 loop spans 12 amino acids. The germline gives CDR1 LNHDA, CDR2 SQIVND (reference sequence). CDR3 protein: CASSIVAEKLFF. DNA for the CDR3: TGTGCCAGTAGTATCGTGGCTGAAAAACTGTTTTTT.

This sequence joins TRBV21-1 and TRBJ2-5; the table gives TRBD2 as D, unverified against the DNA. TRBV21-1 has pseudogene status. The CDR3 runs 15 residues. This CDR3 is CASSKTSGIQETQYF. The DNA for the CDR3 is TGTGCCAGCAGCAAAACGTCCGGGATTCAAGAGACCCAGTACTTC.

This clone occurred many times. This chain uses TRBV5-4 with TRBJ1-6; maybe TRBD1 (5 bases). The germline V and J ends were trimmed by 6 bases and 10 bases, with 14 bases remaining between them. CDR3 size: 13 residues. CDR1 and CDR2 from the germline V gene are SGHNT and YYREEE (reference sequence). CDR3 sequence: CASTGNIGSPLHF. For the CDR3, the DNA is TGTGCCAGCACAGGGAACATCGGCTCACCCCTCCACTTT.

The chain is built from TRBV9 and TRBJ2-5, with D perhaps matching TRBD1 (6 bases). Germline V gives CDR1 SGDLS, CDR2 YYNGEE. This CDR3 spans 14 amino acids. V was cut by 0 bases and J by 5 bases, with 11 bases left in between. The CDR3 nucleotides read TGTGCCAGCAGCGTAGAGGCAGGGGCGGAGACCCAGTACTTC. Amino acid sequence: CASSVEAGAETQYF.

This clone was observed a single time. The V call is TRBV7-7, the J call TRBJ2-1; 7 positions agree with TRBD2. From germline, CDR1 is SSHAT and CDR2 FNYEAQ (reference sequence). With 8 bases clipped from V and 0 bases from J, the junction kept 13 bases outside the gene matches. CDR3 length: 17 residues. CDR3 bases: TGTGCCAGCGTCGGTCTAGCGGCCATGAGCTCCTACAATGAGCAGTTCTTC. Encoded protein: CASVGLAAMSSYNEQFF.

The CDR3 reads CASSPWTGADTQYF. CDR3 nucleotides: TGTGCCAGCAGCCCCTGGACAGGGGCAGATACGCAGTATTTT. J is TRBJ2-3 and V is TRBV7-8; 9 bases line up with TRBD1. This CDR3 comprises 14 residues. Germline trimming cut 5 bases from V and 4 bases from J; bases unmatched to any gene: 4. Germline V lookup: CDR1 SGHVS, CDR2 FQNEAQ. The complete variable domain, with remaining parts taken from reference TRBV7-8 and TRBJ2-3, reads GAGVSQSPRYKVAKRGQDVALRCDPISGHVSLFWYQQALGQGPEFLTYFQNEAQLDKSGLPSDRFFAERPEGSVSTLKIQRTQQEDSAVYLCASSPWTGADTQYFGPGTRLTVL.

V and J are TRBV5-1 and TRBJ1-1, with D possibly matching TRBD1 (5 bases). Germline assignment: CDR1 SGHRS and CDR2 YFSETQ. There are 15 residues in the CDR3. The V end was cut by 4 bases, the J end by 10 bases, with 23 bases between. This chain's CDR3 is CASSRDGTGAGGAFF. The CDR3 coding sequence is TGCGCCAGCAGCCGCGACGGGACGGGAGCCGGCGGAGCTTTCTTT.

V and J are TRBV6-5 and TRBJ2-1; TRBD2 aligns across 7 bases. CDR1 is MNHEY and CDR2 is SVGAGI in the germline V gene. This CDR3 spans 13 amino acids. The junction had 6 bases not matched to a gene; V was cut back by 7 bases and J by 6 bases. CDR3: CASKGRGGNEQFF. CDR3 DNA: TGTGCCAGCAAAGGGAGGGGCGGCAATGAGCAGTTCTTC.

The chain has TRBV3-1 (or the pseudogene TRBV3-2) and TRBJ2-1; D is unresolved. This CDR3 spans 15 amino acids. V was trimmed by 2 bases and J by 5 bases, leaving 13 bases between them. Germline V gene lookup returns CDR1 LGHDT and CDR2 YNNKEL (reference sequence). The CDR3 spells CASSQMLVSHNEQFF. The CDR3, as DNA: TGTGCCAGCAGCCAAATGCTAGTAAGCCACAATGAGCAGTTCTTC.